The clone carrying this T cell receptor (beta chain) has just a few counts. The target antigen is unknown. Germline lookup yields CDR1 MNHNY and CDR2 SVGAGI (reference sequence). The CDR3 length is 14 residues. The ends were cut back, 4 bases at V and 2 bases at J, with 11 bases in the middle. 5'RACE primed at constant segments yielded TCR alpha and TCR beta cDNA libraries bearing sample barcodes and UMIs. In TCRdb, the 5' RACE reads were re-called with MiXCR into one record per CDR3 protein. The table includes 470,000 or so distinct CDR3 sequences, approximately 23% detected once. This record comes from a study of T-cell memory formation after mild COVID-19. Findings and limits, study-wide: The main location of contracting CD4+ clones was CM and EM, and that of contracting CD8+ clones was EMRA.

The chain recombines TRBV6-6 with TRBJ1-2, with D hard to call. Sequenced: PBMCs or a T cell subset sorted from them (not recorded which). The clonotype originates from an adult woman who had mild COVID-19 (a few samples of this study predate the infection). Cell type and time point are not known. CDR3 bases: TGTGCCAGCAGTTCCACGGGTCGGAACTATGGCTACACCTTC. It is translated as CASSSTGRNYGYTF.